Following are 19 T cell receptor beta chains from one sample sequenced in a study of blood T cells in healthy people across ages (dated by TCRdb to the mid-2010s). Receptor libraries were prepared by 5' RACE. Sequencing was carried out with an Illumina HiSeq 2500. A second roughly 6 to 12 cycle PCR used a sample-barcoded 5' primer and a J-beta primer mix. TCRdb took the public reads, trimmed them with fastp at Q25, ran MiXCR for clone calling and kept in-frame beta chains. Each entry is one CDR3 protein sequence, shown with its most common DNA and genes. This sample comprises roughly 900,000 distinct CDR3 sequences, more than 25% of them detected only once. About 18% of the sample comes from the top ten. The sample consisted of blood. The source is a woman older than 75 in good health.

Of note for this clonotype: A much bigger clone sits one base away, suggesting this may be a read error. V gene TRBV5-6 combines with J gene TRBJ2-5; 10 bases are a match to TRBD1. From germline, CDR1 is SGHDT and CDR2 YYEEEE. After removal of 2 bases from V and 4 bases from J, the junction contained 11 bases not matched to a gene. The length of the CDR3 is 17 residues. CDR3 amino acids: CASSLRTGGTYRETQYF. For the CDR3, the DNA is TGTGCCAGCAGCTTAAGGACAGGGGGGACGTACCGAGAGACCCAGTACTTC. The variable domain in full, completed from reference TRBV5-6 and TRBJ2-5, reads DAGVTQSPTHLIKTRGQQVTLRCSPKSGHDTVSWYQQALGQGPQFIFQYYEEEERQRGNFPDRFSGHQFPNYSSELNVNALLLGDSALYLCASSLRTGGTYRETQYFGPGTRLLVL.

About this clonotype: This sequence may be a read error, since a much larger clone differs from it by one base. This chain connects TRBV10-1 to TRBJ2-1, with 7 bases that match TRBD2. The J call may be wrong; the DNA end is better matched by TRBJ2-7. Germline lookup yields CDR1 WNHNN and CDR2 SYGVQD (reference sequence). CDR3 length: 14 residues. CDR3 sequence (DNA): TGCGCCAGCAGTGGGGCTAGCGGACACAATGAGCAGTACTTC. The encoded protein is CASSGASGHNEQYF.

A few counts support this clonotype. This chain links TRBV30 with TRBJ1-2, with 8 bases that match TRBD1. The CDR3 length is 12 residues. V shed 2 bases and J 5 bases; nucleotides not matched to a gene: 1. Germline loops: CDR1 GTSNPN, CDR2 SVGIG (reference sequence). DNA for the CDR3: TGTGCCTGGAGTACAGGGGGATATGGCTACACCTTC. Translating it yields CAWSTGGYGYTF.

The chain combines TRBV9 with TRBJ1-4; no reliable D call. The CDR3 consists of 15 residues. Germline CDR1 reads SGDLS; CDR2 reads YYNGEE. V dropped 4 bases and J dropped 8 bases, with 18 bases sitting between them. This CDR3 is CASSTQGRLKEKLFF. CDR3 nucleotides: TGTGCCAGCAGCACACAAGGCCGGTTGAAGGAAAAACTGTTTTTT.

This clonotype was counted at least ten times. The V call is TRBV20-1, the J call TRBJ2-1, with 13 bases lining up with TRBD2. V trimming: 6 bases; J trimming: 8 bases; junction bases outside the gene matches: 10. Germline assignment: CDR1 DFQATT and CDR2 SNEGSKA (reference sequence). CDR3 size: 15 residues. CDR3 DNA sequence: TGCAGTGCATCATCCGGGACTAGCGGGGTCTATGAGCAGTTCTTC. Translation: CSASSGTSGVYEQFF.

There are many counts of this clonotype. This rearrangement joins TRBV5-1 to TRBJ2-5; 7 bases are shared with TRBD2. V lost 0 bases to trimming and J lost 5 bases; unmatched junction nucleotides: 4. Germline lookup yields CDR1 SGHRS and CDR2 YFSETQ. This CDR3 spans 14 amino acids. The CDR3 DNA is TGCGCCAGCAGCTTGGAACTAGCGCTTGAGACCCAGTACTTC. Translation: CASSLELALETQYF.

The sample holds many counts of this clonotype. The chain uses TRBV6-2 or TRBV6-3 and TRBJ2-3; no clear D gene. CDR1 is MNHEY, CDR2 SVGEGT, per germline. The CDR3 length is 12 residues. V lost 6 bases to trimming and J lost 3 bases, with 7 bases between them. Here the CDR3 reads CASSTATDTQYF. The CDR3 nucleotides read TGTGCCAGCAGCACAGCGACAGATACGCAGTATTTT.

In this sample, this clonotype turned up a few times. The chain employs TRBV2 and TRBJ2-1; no firm D call. CDR1 SNHLY and CDR2 FYNNEI come from the germline V gene. The CDR3 has 14 residues. V shed 3 bases and J shed 5 bases, with 11 bases lying between them. CDR3 amino acids: CASSEERLNNEQFF. CDR3 DNA: TGTGCCAGCAGTGAGGAGAGGTTGAACAATGAGCAGTTCTTC.

V and J are TRBV20-1 and TRBJ1-6, with a tentative D call TRBD1 (6 bases). V lost 1 base and J 11 bases, leaving 15 bases between the germline ends. Germline CDR1 and CDR2: DFQATT and SNEGSKA (reference sequence). The CDR3 has 14 residues. CDR3 sequence: CSARVVGKGAPLHF. In nucleotides, the CDR3 is TGCAGTGCTAGAGTGGTAGGAAAGGGGGCACCCCTCCACTTT.

For this clonotype: Given a much more abundant clone one base away, this may be a read error. This chain connects TRBV28 to TRBJ2-1; 16 bases agree with TRBD2. V shed 6 bases, J shed 13 bases, and the junction held 12 bases outside the gene matches. Germline CDR1 is MDHEN and CDR2 is SYDVKM. The CDR3 is made up of 16 amino acids. CDR3 nucleotides: TGTGCCAGCAGGGGGACTAGCGGGGGGGATCAAGAGACCCAGTTCTTC. Its translation is CASRGTSGGDQETQFF.

This clonotype was recorded many times. The V and J genes are TRBV6-2 or TRBV6-3 and TRBJ2-1, with 10 bases aligning to TRBD2. This CDR3 region has 15 residues. Unmatched junction bases numbered 6, after V lost 7 bases and J lost 3 bases. Germline CDR1 is MNHEY and CDR2 is SVGEGT. CDR3 bases: TGTGCCAGCACCTTAGCGGGGGGAGGCTACAATGAGCAGTTCTTC. Its protein product is CASTLAGGGYNEQFF.

This clonotype was detected only a few times. The V call is TRBV20-1, the J call TRBJ2-6; D is possibly TRBD2 (5 bases). Trimming removed 5 bases at V and 4 bases at J, with 15 bases between. Germline V CDR1 and CDR2: DFQATT, SNEGSKA (reference sequence). This CDR3 region has 15 residues. The CDR3 DNA sequence: TGCAGTGCTCCATTGTCGCGGGCCGGGGCCAACGTCCTGACTTTC. It is translated as CSAPLSRAGANVLTF.

The chain combines TRBV27 with TRBJ2-5; TRBD2 agrees at 14 bases. The CDR3 covers 16 residues. J gave up 7 bases and V 5 bases, and 9 bases lay outside the gene matches. The germline V gene has CDR1 MNHEY and CDR2 SMNVEV (reference sequence). CDR3 coding DNA: TGTGCCAGCAGTACCAGGACTAGCGGGGGGCCCGGGACCCAGTACTTC. Its translation: CASSTRTSGGPGTQYF.

The chain employs TRBV7-9 and TRBJ2-1, with 11 bases fitting TRBD2. Germline V gene sequence: CDR1 SEHNR, CDR2 FQNEAQ (reference sequence). The CDR3 spans 17 residues. V was clipped by 3 bases and J by 5 bases; unmatched bases: 9. DNA of the CDR3: TGTGCCAGCAGCTTTTCTACGATAGCGGGGGGGCACAATGAGCAGTTCTTC. Translating gives CASSFSTIAGGHNEQFF.

In its sample, this clonotype was seen once. The chain combines TRBV6-6 with TRBJ2-2, with TRBD1 identical over 7 bases. Trimming took 4 bases from V and 4 from J; bases not matched to a gene: 6. Germline CDR1 MNHNY, CDR2 SVGAGI (reference sequence). This CDR3 spans 15 amino acids. CDR3 amino acids: CASSLQGISTGELFF. DNA of the CDR3: TGTGCCAGCAGTTTACAGGGGATTAGCACCGGGGAGCTGTTTTTT.

The chain links TRBV7-2 to TRBJ2-3; 9 bases fit TRBD1. The CDR3 consists of 16 residues. Trimming removed 5 bases from V and 2 bases from J; junction bases left unmatched: 8. Per the germline V gene, CDR1 is SGHTA and CDR2 is FQGNSA. This CDR3 is CASSPHRDRVTDTQYF. In nucleotides, the CDR3 is TGTGCCAGCAGCCCACACCGGGACAGGGTCACAGATACGCAGTATTTT.

This clonotype was recorded at least ten times. The chain employs TRBV4-1 and TRBJ2-4; D might be TRBD1 (6 bases). The CDR3 has 16 residues. Trimming left V 0 bases short and J 0 bases short, with 9 bases between. The germline V gene encodes CDR1 MGHRA and CDR2 YSYEKL. This chain's CDR3 is CASSQDWGLAKNIQYF. The CDR3, as DNA: TGCGCCAGCAGCCAAGATTGGGGGCTAGCCAAAAACATTCAGTACTTC.

This clonotype has a count of ten or more. V gene TRBV5-6 combines with J gene TRBJ2-5; 8 nucleotides agree with TRBD2. The V gene end was trimmed by 4 bases and the J gene end by 5 bases; junction bases not matched to a gene: 10. Germline V lookup: CDR1 SGHDT, CDR2 YYEEEE. This CDR3 has 15 residues. The CDR3 coding sequence is TGTGCCAGCAGCCGGGAGGGGACCTTATTGGAGACCCAGTACTTC. Protein sequence: CASSREGTLLETQYF.

This clonotype was observed a few times. V usage is TRBV20-1 and J usage is TRBJ2-2, with D unclear. From germline, CDR1 is DFQATT and CDR2 SNEGSKA (reference sequence). Between the trimmed V and J ends, which lost 0 bases and 6 bases, there was a span of 8 bases. There are 13 residues in the CDR3. The DNA for the CDR3 is TGCAGTGCTAGAGATAAAGAGGCCGGGGAGCTGTTTTTT. Translation gives CSARDKEAGELFF.